Reported below is one T cell receptor (beta chain). Its cognate antigen is unknown. The data stem from a study of T-cell reconstitution after alpha-beta-depleted transplantation in children. The library targeted TCRbeta and was prepared with unique molecular identifiers. TCRdb re-called the PCR reads through MiXCR, storing one row per CDR3 protein. The sample records around 700,000 distinct CDR3 sequences, over 10% being singletons. Study observations and caveats: Newly produced T cells mostly provided counts and TCRbeta diversity after one year, as hyperexpanded clones declined. It was reported that alpha-beta T cells came from several hundred expanded graft clones (about two months after transplant). Certain patients had high TCRbeta diversity at day 60, and it came from recipient T cells and thymic progenitors that survived.

The specimen comprised PBMCs, sampled before TCRalphabeta/CD19-depleted stem cell transplant. This TCR derives from a girl aged 2-10 years with congenital amegakaryocytic thrombocytopenia, due to receive a stem cell transplant.

The DNA of the CDR3 is TGCGCCAGCAGCTTGATGGCCCTACTAGCGGGAGGCTACAATGAGCAGTTCTTC. This translates into CASSLMALLAGGYNEQFF. This chain uses TRBV5-1 with TRBJ2-1; 12 bases map to TRBD2. With 1 base clipped from V and 3 bases from J, the junction kept 8 bases outside the gene matches. The germline V gene encodes CDR1 SGHRS and CDR2 YFSETQ. The CDR3 consists of 18 residues.